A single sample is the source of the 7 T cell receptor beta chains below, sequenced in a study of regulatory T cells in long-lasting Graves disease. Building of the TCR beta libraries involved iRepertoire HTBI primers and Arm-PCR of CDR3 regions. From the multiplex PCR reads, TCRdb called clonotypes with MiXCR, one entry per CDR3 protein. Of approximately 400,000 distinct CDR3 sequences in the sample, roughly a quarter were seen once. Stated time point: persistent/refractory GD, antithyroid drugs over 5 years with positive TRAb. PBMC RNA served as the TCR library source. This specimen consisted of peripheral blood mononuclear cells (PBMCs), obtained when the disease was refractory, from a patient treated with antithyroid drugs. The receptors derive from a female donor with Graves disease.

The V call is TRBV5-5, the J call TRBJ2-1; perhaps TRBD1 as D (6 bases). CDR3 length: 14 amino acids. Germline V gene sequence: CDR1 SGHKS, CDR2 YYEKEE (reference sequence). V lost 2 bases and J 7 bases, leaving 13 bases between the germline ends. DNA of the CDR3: TGTGCCAGCAGCTTTCTTAACAGGGATAATGAGCAGTTCTTC. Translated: CASSFLNRDNEQFF.

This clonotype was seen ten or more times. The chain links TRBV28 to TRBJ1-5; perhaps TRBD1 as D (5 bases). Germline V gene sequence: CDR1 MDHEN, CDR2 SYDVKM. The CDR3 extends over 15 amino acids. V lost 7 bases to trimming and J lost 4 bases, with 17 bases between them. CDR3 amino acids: CASIGGSGGNQPQHF. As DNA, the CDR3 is TGTGCCAGCATTGGGGGTAGTGGGGGAAATCAGCCCCAGCATTTT.

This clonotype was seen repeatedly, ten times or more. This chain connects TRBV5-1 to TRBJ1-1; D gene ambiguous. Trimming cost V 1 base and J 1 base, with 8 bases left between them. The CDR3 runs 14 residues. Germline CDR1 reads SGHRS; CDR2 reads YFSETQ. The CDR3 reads CASSLLNGNTEAFF. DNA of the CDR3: TGCGCCAGCAGCTTGCTTAATGGGAACACTGAAGCTTTCTTT.

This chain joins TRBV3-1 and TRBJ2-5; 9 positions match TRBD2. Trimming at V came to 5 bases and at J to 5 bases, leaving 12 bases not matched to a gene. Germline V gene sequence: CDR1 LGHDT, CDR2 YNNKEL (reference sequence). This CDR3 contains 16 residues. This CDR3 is CASSSFSGSLRETQYF. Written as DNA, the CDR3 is TGTGCCAGCAGCTCATTTAGCGGGAGTCTACGGGAGACCCAGTACTTC.

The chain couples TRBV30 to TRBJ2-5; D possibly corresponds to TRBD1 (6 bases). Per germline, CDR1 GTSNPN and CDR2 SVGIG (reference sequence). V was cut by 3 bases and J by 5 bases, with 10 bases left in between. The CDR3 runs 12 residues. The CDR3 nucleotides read TGTGCCTGGAGACCGAGGGGGGAGACCCAGTACTTC. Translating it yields CAWRPRGETQYF.

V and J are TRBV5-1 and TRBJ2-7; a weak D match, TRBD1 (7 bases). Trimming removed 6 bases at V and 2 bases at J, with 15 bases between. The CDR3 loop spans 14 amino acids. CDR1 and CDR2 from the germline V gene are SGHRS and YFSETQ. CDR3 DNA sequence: TGCGCCAGCAAGGAGGGGGCGCGGACCTACGAGCAGTACTTC. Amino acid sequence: CASKEGARTYEQYF.

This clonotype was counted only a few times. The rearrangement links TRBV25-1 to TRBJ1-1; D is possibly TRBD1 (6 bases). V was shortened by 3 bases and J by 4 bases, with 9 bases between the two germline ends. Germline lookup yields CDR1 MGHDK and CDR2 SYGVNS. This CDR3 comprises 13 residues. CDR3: CASSDTGITEAFF. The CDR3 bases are TGTGCCAGCAGTGACACAGGGATCACTGAAGCTTTCTTT.